This TCR beta chain was sequenced in a study of T cells in Graves' hyperthyroidism and ophthalmopathy. The hyperthyroidism patients had all been newly diagnosed, and their disease duration was under 2 months. Their ages ranged from 18 to 65 years. The germline V gene encodes CDR1 SGHKS and CDR2 YYEKEE (reference sequence). The CDR3 covers 14 residues. The junction had 9 bases not matched to a gene; V was cut back by 4 bases and J by 9 bases. This clonotype was counted at least ten times. Amplified TCR beta CDR3 regions derived from RNA transcripts. During a first-round RT-PCR of the TCR CDR3, the HTBI primer set was used. TCRdb processed the multiplex PCR reads anew with MiXCR; each CDR3 protein has one entry. The sample lists around 25,000 distinct CDR3 sequences, about 49% seen once, with about 25% in the top ten.

V gene TRBV5-5 combines with J gene TRBJ2-7, with 11 nucleotides matching TRBD2. Material: blood. The origin of this receptor is a woman between 40 and 55 years old with Graves' hyperthyroidism that later progressed to Graves' ophthalmopathy. DNA for the CDR3: TGTGCCAGCAGCCCGGCGCTAGCGGGAGGTGTGCAGTACTTC. Translated, it gives CASSPALAGGVQYF.